The TCR beta chain under discussion was sequenced for a study of blood T cells in healthy people across ages. Study background: Template switching picked up about one barcoded beta molecule for each two T cells.

Concerning this clonotype: Antigen unknown.

A J-beta primer mix and a sample-barcoded 5' primer were used in a second PCR of about 7 to 12 cycles. Each CDR3 protein gets one entry after TCRdb re-called the 5' RACE reads with MiXCR. The data contain about 1.4 million distinct CDR3 sequences, approximately 60% of them singletons. Study-wide results and caveats: It was not possible, with unsorted PBMCs, to conclusively compare naive and antigen-experienced cells.

Sequencing was performed on blood. This receptor was taken from a man aged 18 to 29 in good health.

The CDR3 DNA follows: TGTGCCAGCAAGAAGGTGAACACCGGGGAGCTGTTTTTT. Protein sequence: CASKKVNTGELFF. V usage is TRBV6-4 and J usage is TRBJ2-2; D not resolved. Trimming left V 7 bases short and J 1 base short, with 7 bases between. This CDR3 has 13 residues. Germline V gene sequence: CDR1 MRHNA, CDR2 SNTAGT.